This T cell receptor (beta chain) was sequenced during a study of blood T cell repertoires in COVID-19. Study-level information: Both acute and convalescent COVID-19 samples were obtained from the United States, Italy and Spain. T cells, B-cell-depleted T cells, or PBMCs provided the cDNA or gDNA that served as material.

Per the original methods: Amplification from reference gene primers served as the basis for estimated nucleated cell counts. Libraries were prepared by immunoSEQ multiplex PCR; TCRdb keeps only in-frame clonotypes and omits some of them. V and J calls and clone size are given by that table; D and trimming were obtained from the DNA. The sample holds 250,000 to 350,000 clones; 89% are singletons and the top ten take under 15%. CDR1 is SGDLS and CDR2 is YYNGEE in the germline V gene. CDR3 size: 14 residues. V lost 3 bases to trimming and J lost 1 base, with 11 bases between them. The clonotype comes from a woman in her sixties with acute or convalescent COVID-19. What was sequenced was peripheral blood. The chain combines TRBV9 with TRBJ2-7; D might be TRBD2 (5 bases). CDR3 in DNA: TGTGCCAGCAGCGCTTCAGGAGGATCCTACGAGCAGTACTTC. Translating it yields CASSASGGSYEQYF.